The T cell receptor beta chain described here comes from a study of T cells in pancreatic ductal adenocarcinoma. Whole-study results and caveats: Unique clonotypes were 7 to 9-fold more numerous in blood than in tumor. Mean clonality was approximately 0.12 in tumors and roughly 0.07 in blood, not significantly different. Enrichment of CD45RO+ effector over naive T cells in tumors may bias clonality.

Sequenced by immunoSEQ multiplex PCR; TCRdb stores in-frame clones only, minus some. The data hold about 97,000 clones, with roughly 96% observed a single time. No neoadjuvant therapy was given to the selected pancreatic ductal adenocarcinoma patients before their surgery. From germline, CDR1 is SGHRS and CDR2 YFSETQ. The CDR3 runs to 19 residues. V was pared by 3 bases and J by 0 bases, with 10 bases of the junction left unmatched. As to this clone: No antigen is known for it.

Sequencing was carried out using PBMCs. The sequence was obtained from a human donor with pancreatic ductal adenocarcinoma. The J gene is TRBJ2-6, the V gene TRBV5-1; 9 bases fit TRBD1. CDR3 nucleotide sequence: TGCGCCAGCAGCTCACCACCGGGACAGGGATCCTCTGGGGCCAACGTCCTGACTTTC. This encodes CASSSPPGQGSSGANVLTF.